Below, 20 T cell receptor beta chains from the same sample are listed, as sequenced in a study of blood T cell repertoires in COVID-19. TCRdb's copy holds only in-frame clones and misses some; the assay was immunoSEQ multiplex PCR. The sample yields around 500,000 clones, 75% to 90% seen once. Sequencing was performed on PBMCs or T cells enriched from blood (not recorded which). These receptors were taken from a woman aged 55-69 years who had recovered from COVID-19.

The chain uses TRBV2 and TRBJ2-2; 7 bases are shared with TRBD1. The CDR3 extends over 15 amino acids. J lost 4 bases, V lost 7 bases, and 9 bases had no gene match. Germline values: CDR1 SNHLY, CDR2 FYNNEI. CDR3 amino acids: CASKSPSGGTGELFF. The CDR3 nucleotides read TGTGCCAGCAAAAGCCCCTCAGGGGGCACCGGGGAGCTGTTTTTT.

This chain joins TRBV4-1 and TRBJ1-1; 9 bases line up with TRBD1. Per the germline V gene, CDR1 is MGHRA and CDR2 is YSYEKL. This CDR3 comprises 21 residues. V trimming: 0 bases; J trimming: 4 bases; junction bases outside the gene matches: 21. The CDR3 region has the DNA TGCGCCAGCAGCCAAGATGACGGGTACTATGGCCCTGACAGGGGGGGCACTGAAGCTTTCTTT. It yields the protein CASSQDDGYYGPDRGGTEAFF.

The chain recombines TRBV4-1 with TRBJ1-6; D ambiguous. Germline values: CDR1 MGHRA, CDR2 YSYEKL. V lost 4 bases, J lost 13 bases, and 17 bases lay in between. The CDR3 has 14 residues. The CDR3 coding sequence is TGCGCCAGCAGCCCAGATTCGGCCGGCGGTCCCCTCCACTTT. Its translation: CASSPDSAGGPLHF.

The chain joins TRBV3-1 (or the pseudogene TRBV3-2) to TRBJ1-2; D ambiguous. The CDR3 is made up of 14 amino acids. V was cut by 3 bases and J by 0 bases, with 8 bases left in between. Per the germline V gene, CDR1 is LGHDT and CDR2 is YNNKEL (reference sequence). This CDR3 is CASSHGITNYGYTF. The DNA of the CDR3 is TGTGCCAGCAGCCACGGGATAACTAACTATGGCTACACCTTC.

The chain has TRBV6-2 or TRBV6-3 and TRBJ2-3, with D perhaps matching TRBD2 (7 bases). Germline CDR1 is MNHEY and CDR2 is SVGEGT. The CDR3 has 13 residues. V lost 6 bases, J lost 9 bases, and 16 bases lay in between. The CDR3 sequence: CASSPSGGQTQYF. Written as DNA, the CDR3 is TGTGCCAGCAGCCCTTCCGGGGGGCAAACGCAGTATTTT.

V usage is TRBV5-1 and J usage is TRBJ2-2; 7 bases match TRBD2. CDR1 SGHRS and CDR2 YFSETQ come from the germline V gene. This CDR3 has 15 residues. The V segment lost 3 bases and the J segment 3 bases; nucleotides outside the gene matches: 5. DNA of the CDR3: TGCGCCAGCAGCTCGGTGGGAGGGGACACCGGGGAGCTGTTTTTT. Its protein product is CASSSVGGDTGELFF.

The rearrangement uses TRBV13 and TRBJ2-7, with D perhaps TRBD1 (5 bases). Germline V lookup: CDR1 PRHDT, CDR2 FYEKMQ (reference sequence). The CDR3 extends over 16 amino acids. Trimming cost V 2 bases and J 0 bases, with 14 bases left between them. CDR3 amino acids: CASSLYANRNSYEQYF. The CDR3 DNA reads TGTGCCAGCAGCTTATATGCCAACAGGAACTCCTACGAGCAGTACTTC.

V usage is TRBV19 and J usage is TRBJ1-4, with TRBD1 identical over 8 bases. CDR1 is LNHDA, CDR2 SQIVND, per germline (reference sequence). CDR3 size: 14 residues. J gave up 8 bases and V 3 bases, and 5 bases lay outside the gene matches. The DNA of the CDR3 is TGTGCCAGTAGTATGTCAGGGGGCGCGGAAAAACTGTTTTTT. Protein product: CASSMSGGAEKLFF.

V gene TRBV5-6 combines with J gene TRBJ2-1, with D possibly being TRBD1 (5 bases). V lost 3 bases and J 8 bases, leaving 15 bases between the germline ends. From germline, CDR1 is SGHDT and CDR2 YYEEEE. The CDR3 sequence is 14 residues long. The CDR3 sequence is CASSSSTGFHEQFF. In DNA, the CDR3 is TGTGCCAGCAGCTCTTCAACAGGATTCCATGAGCAGTTCTTC.

This clone showed up just once. The CDR3 loop is CASSPLQRGAPSTDTQYF. CDR3 coding DNA: TGTGCCAGCAGCCCGCTGCAGCGGGGGGCACCTAGCACAGATACGCAGTATTTT. The chain recombines TRBV7-2 with TRBJ2-3; TRBD2 matches 9 bases. The germline V gene has CDR1 SGHTA and CDR2 FQGNSA. Trimming cost V 5 bases and J 0 bases; bases outside gene matches: 12. The CDR3 consists of 18 residues.

The chain combines TRBV21-1 with TRBJ1-1. TRBV21-1 is a documented pseudogene. The CDR3 spans 13 residues. The CDR3 region is CASSRIGGTEAFF. The CDR3 DNA sequence: TGTGCCAGCAGCAGGATCGGGGGCACTGAAGCTTTCTTT.

The gene calls are TRBV19 and TRBJ1-5; 7 bases are a match to TRBD1. CDR1 LNHDA and CDR2 SQIVND come from the germline V gene (reference sequence). Trimming took 7 bases from V and 3 from J; bases not matched to a gene: 6. The CDR3 runs 14 residues. DNA for the CDR3: TGTGCCAGTAATATGGGACAGCTCAATCAGCCCCAGCATTTT. This sequence encodes CASNMGQLNQPQHF.

This sequence joins TRBV5-1 and TRBJ2-5, with a possible D match to TRBD2 (5 bases). The CDR3 sequence is 14 residues long. The germline V gene encodes CDR1 SGHRS and CDR2 YFSETQ. V lost 2 bases, J lost 4 bases, and 12 bases lay in between. The CDR3: CASSLPGMAETQYF. In DNA, the CDR3 is TGCGCCAGCAGCTTACCGGGGATGGCAGAGACCCAGTACTTC.

This chain uses TRBV20-1 with TRBJ2-7, with TRBD1 identical over 7 bases. J lost 3 bases, V lost 7 bases, and 3 bases had no gene match. Germline-derived CDR1 and CDR2 are DFQATT and SNEGSKA (reference sequence). CDR3 length: 11 amino acids. CDR3 in DNA: TGCAGTGTGGGACAGAGCTACGAGCAGTACTTC. Translation: CSVGQSYEQYF.

This clone was seen a few times. CDR3 coding DNA: TGTGCCAGCTCACGGGCGACTATTAACACCGGGGAGCTGTTTTTT. Its protein product is CASSRATINTGELFF. The chain uses TRBV18 and TRBJ2-2, with D possibly matching TRBD2 (5 bases). Germline CDR1 and CDR2: KGHSH and LQKENI. This CDR3 spans 15 amino acids. Trimming pared 4 bases from V and 2 bases from J, leaving 11 bases between.

The V gene is TRBV30, the J gene TRBJ2-2; TRBD2 matches 11 bases. Germline V lookup: CDR1 GTSNPN, CDR2 SVGIG (reference sequence). The V segment lost 3 bases and the J segment 5 bases; nucleotides outside the gene matches: 11. The CDR3 covers 17 residues. CDR3 DNA: TGTGCCTGGAGAATTAGGGCTAGCGGGGGGCGGACCGGGGAGCTGTTTTTT. This gives the protein CAWRIRASGGRTGELFF.

This chain joins TRBV19 and TRBJ1-2; 9 nucleotides agree with TRBD1. CDR3 size: 15 residues. Germline trimming cut 4 bases from V and 4 bases from J; bases unmatched to any gene: 7. Per germline, CDR1 LNHDA and CDR2 SQIVND (reference sequence). The CDR3 loop is CASSTWTGDSYGYTF. DNA of the CDR3: TGTGCCAGTAGTACCTGGACAGGGGATAGCTATGGCTACACCTTC. Drawing the rest from reference TRBV19 and TRBJ1-2, the complete variable domain is DGGITQSPKYLFRKEGQNVTLSCEQNLNHDAMYWYRQDPGQGLRLIYYSQIVNDFQKGDIAEGYSVSREKKESFPLTVTSAQKNPTAFYLCASSTWTGDSYGYTFGSGTRLTVV.

The chain has TRBV24-1 and TRBJ1-2; D call uncertain. This CDR3 has 14 amino acids. V lost 0 bases to trimming and J lost 8 bases, with 12 bases between them. CDR1 is KGHDR, CDR2 SFDVKD, per germline. The CDR3 spells CATSDLAEPGGYTF. The CDR3 DNA sequence: TGTGCCACCAGTGATTTGGCAGAGCCGGGGGGCTACACCTTC.

The chain links TRBV7-2 to TRBJ1-2, with 7 nucleotides matching TRBD1. Germline CDR1 SGHTA, CDR2 FQGNSA. V gave up 3 bases and J gave up 4 bases; unmatched junction bases: 11. The CDR3 covers 16 residues. The CDR3 sequence is CASSLVDRTGFYGYTF. The CDR3 bases are TGTGCCAGCAGCTTGGTTGATCGGACAGGCTTCTATGGCTACACCTTC.

The V call is TRBV27, the J call TRBJ1-1; D uncertain. The CDR3 runs 14 residues. Deletions cut 3 bases from V and 5 bases from J, with 13 bases between. CDR1 and CDR2 from the germline V gene are MNHEY and SMNVEV (reference sequence). For the CDR3, the DNA is TGTGCCAGCAGTTTTTCCGATCGGCGGACTGAAGCTTTCTTT. This gives the protein CASSFSDRRTEAFF.